A selection of T cell receptor beta chains follows, all from one sample in a study of response to subunit inactivated influenza vaccine. Via MiXCR, TCRdb re-called the RT-PCR reads, giving one row per CDR3 protein. The sample has 200,000 to 250,000 distinct CDR3 sequences, roughly an eighth seen once. The sample in question was non-naive T cells sorted from PBMCs, obtained approximately 15 days before vaccination. The receptor source for this set is a middle-aged man who received an inactivated influenza vaccine. CDR3s include the opening cysteine and the closing phenylalanine or tryptophan. Fields, in order: D gene, clone size, V gene, J gene, CDR3 DNA, CDR3 protein. A D gene is named only where the DNA matches it firmly. Clone size appears in some rows only: once, few, many, or a class for an expanded clone.

D: NA; size: few; V: TRBV20-1; J: TRBJ1-1; DNA: TGCAGTGCTAGCTCGGGAAGGAGGGTTGGTGAAGCTTTCTTT; CDR3: CSASSGRRVGEAFF
D: TRBD2; size: few; V: TRBV5-6; J: TRBJ2-7; DNA: TGTGCCAGCAGCTCGCTAATGAGCGGGAGTACTCTCTACGAGCAGTACTTC; CDR3: CASSSLMSGSTLYEQYF
D: NA; size: few; V: TRBV18; J: TRBJ2-7; DNA: TGTGCCAGCTCACGGCCCGAACAGGGTACCTACGAGCAGTACTTC; CDR3: CASSRPEQGTYEQYF
D: TRBD1; size: many; V: TRBV20-1; J: TRBJ2-7; DNA: TGCAGTGCTACGGACAGGGGTGACGAGCAGTACTTC; CDR3: CSATDRGDEQYF
D: NA; size: NA; V: TRBV5-1; J: TRBJ2-3; DNA: TGCGCCAGCAGCTTGCGCAGGGTTGTAGATACGCAGTATTTT; CDR3: CASSLRRVVDTQYF
D: NA; size: NA; V: TRBV5-5; J: TRBJ2-3; DNA: TGTGCCAGCAGCTTAAGTTGGGGTTCCACAGATACGCAGTATTTT; CDR3: CASSLSWGSTDTQYF
D: NA; size: NA; V: TRBV20-1; J: TRBJ1-2; DNA: TGCAGTGCTAAAAGCCGCTTGAGCTATGGCTACACCTTC; CDR3: CSAKSRLSYGYTF
D: NA; size: many; V: TRBV11-2; J: TRBJ1-2; DNA: TGTGCCAGCAGCTTAGGACAGGCCTGGCGCGGCTACACCTTC; CDR3: CASSLGQAWRGYTF
D: TRBD1; size: NA; V: TRBV12-3/TRBV12-4; J: TRBJ2-1; DNA: TGTGCCAGCAGTCACGGGACAGGTGAGCAGTTCTTC; CDR3: CASSHGTGEQFF
D: TRBD2; size: few; V: TRBV28; J: TRBJ2-7; DNA: TGTGCCAGCAGTTCTTTAGCGGGAGGCCCGTCCGATGGGCAGTACTTC; CDR3: CASSSLAGGPSDGQYF
D: NA; size: NA; V: TRBV7-9; J: TRBJ1-1; DNA: TGTGCCAGCAGCTTAGCGCTCGGGAGGAGGCGGAACACTGAAGCTTTCTTT; CDR3: CASSLALGRRRNTEAFF
D: TRBD1; size: few; V: TRBV12-3/TRBV12-4; J: TRBJ1-6; DNA: TGTGCCAGCAGTCAGACAGGGGAAAATTCACCCCTCCACTTT; CDR3: CASSQTGENSPLHF
D: TRBD1; size: many; V: TRBV20-1; J: TRBJ1-2; DNA: TGCAGTGCTAGAGTGGTAGACAGGGGATATGGCTACACCTTC; CDR3: CSARVVDRGYGYTF
D: TRBD1; size: NA; V: TRBV2; J: TRBJ1-4; DNA: TGTGCCAGCAGGTGGGACAGCGAAAAACTGTTTTTT; CDR3: CASRWDSEKLFF
D: NA; size: many; V: TRBV7-7; J: TRBJ2-3; DNA: TGTGCCAGCAGCCCCGCCGCCCTAGGAATCACAGATACGCAGTATTTT; CDR3: CASSPAALGITDTQYF
D: TRBD2; size: NA; V: TRBV27; J: TRBJ2-7; DNA: TGTGCCAGCAGTTTCGGGACTAGGCCTCCCTACGAGCAGTACTTC; CDR3: CASSFGTRPPYEQYF
D: TRBD2; size: many; V: TRBV4-3; J: TRBJ2-2; DNA: TGCGCCAGCAGCCACACACCCGGGGGGGGAGGCCCCGGGGAGCTGTTTTTT; CDR3: CASSHTPGGGGPGELFF
D: TRBD2; size: many; V: TRBV3-1; J: TRBJ2-1; DNA: TGTGCCAGCAGCCGAAGAGGTATCGGGGGGGGTGAGCAGTTCTTC; CDR3: CASSRRGIGGGEQFF
D: NA; size: NA; V: TRBV6-5; J: TRBJ2-1; DNA: TGTGCCAGCAGTTACACGACTACCCCCTACAATGAGCAGTTCTTC; CDR3: CASSYTTTPYNEQFF
D: TRBD1; size: NA; V: TRBV29-1; J: TRBJ1-4; DNA: TGCAGCGTTTCCCCGACAGGGGCTGGGGAAAAACTGTTTTTT; CDR3: CSVSPTGAGEKLFF
D: TRBD2; size: NA; V: TRBV4-1; J: TRBJ2-2; DNA: TGCGCCAGCAGCCAAGGGGTGGCGGGGGGGCCGACCGGGGAGCTGTTTTTT; CDR3: CASSQGVAGGPTGELFF
D: NA; size: NA; V: TRBV6-1; J: TRBJ2-1; DNA: TGTGCCAGCAGTGAATTCGTACTCCTGAATGAGCAGTTCTTC; CDR3: CASSEFVLLNEQFF
D: TRBD1; size: many; V: TRBV28; J: TRBJ2-2; DNA: TGTGCCAGCACCCCATCCGGGACAGGGAACACCGGGGAGCTGTTTTTT; CDR3: CASTPSGTGNTGELFF
D: NA; size: NA; V: TRBV18; J: TRBJ1-1; DNA: TGTGCCAGCTCACGGAGGGGCGAAGCTTTCTTT; CDR3: CASSRRGEAFF
D: NA; size: once; V: TRBV2; J: TRBJ1-2; DNA: TGTGCCAGCAGCAAAGACAGGCTAGGCGGAGGCTACTCCTTC; CDR3: CASSKDRLGGGYSF
D: NA; size: NA; V: TRBV5-1; J: TRBJ1-4; DNA: TGCGCCAGCAAGGCAGACGCAACTAATGAAAAACTGTTTTTT; CDR3: CASKADATNEKLFF
D: TRBD2; size: many; V: TRBV7-6; J: TRBJ2-1; DNA: TGTGCCAGCAGCAAAGCCGGGACTAGCGGCAATGAGCAGTTCTTC; CDR3: CASSKAGTSGNEQFF
D: TRBD1; size: NA; V: TRBV7-9; J: TRBJ2-5; DNA: TGTGCCAGCAGCCCTTATCTTGGGACAGGGAGGATGGAGACCCAGTACTTC; CDR3: CASSPYLGTGRMETQYF
D: TRBD2; size: NA; V: TRBV6-1; J: TRBJ2-5; DNA: TGTGCTACAAAGGCAGCGGGACCCCAGTACTTC; CDR3: CATKAAGPQYF
D: NA; size: many; V: TRBV10-3; J: TRBJ1-1; DNA: TGTGCCATCAGTGACTACCGGGGCACTGAAGCTTTCTTT; CDR3: CAISDYRGTEAFF
D: TRBD1; size: NA; V: TRBV11-2; J: TRBJ2-3; DNA: TGTGCCAGCAGCGCCCACAGGGGGTACGGTTGGTATTTT; CDR3: CASSAHRGYGWYF
D: NA; size: few; V: TRBV7-8; J: TRBJ1-5; DNA: TGTGCCAGCAGCTCACTAATGGGAGGACTGAGCAATCAGCCCCAGCATTTT; CDR3: CASSSLMGGLSNQPQHF
D: TRBD1; size: few; V: TRBV4-2; J: TRBJ2-6; DNA: TGTGCCAGCAGCCTGAGACAGGGTCGGTCGTGGGGTTCGGACTCTGGGGCCAACGTCCTGACTTTC; CDR3: CASSLRQGRSWGSDSGANVLTF
D: NA; size: many; V: TRBV20-1; J: TRBJ2-1; DNA: TGCAGTGCATCCTCCCCAGCGGATTACAATGAGCAGTTCTTC; CDR3: CSASSPADYNEQFF
D: NA; size: NA; V: TRBV10-3; J: TRBJ2-3; DNA: TGTGCCATCTCTGTGGATAAAGAAACGCAGTATTTT; CDR3: CAISVDKETQYF
D: NA; size: many; V: TRBV28; J: TRBJ2-6; DNA: TGTGCCAGCAGTCAAACACTAAGGACAGACTCTGGGGCCAACGTCCTGACTTTC; CDR3: CASSQTLRTDSGANVLTF
D: NA; size: NA; V: TRBV7-2; J: TRBJ1-6; DNA: TGTGCCAGCAGACAGTGGGACGGGAATTCACCCCTCCACTTT; CDR3: CASRQWDGNSPLHF
D: TRBD2; size: many; V: TRBV29-1; J: TRBJ2-5; DNA: TGCAGCGGCTTACTAGCGGGGTTGTACCAAGAGACCCAGTACTTC; CDR3: CSGLLAGLYQETQYF
D: TRBD1; size: many; V: TRBV29-1; J: TRBJ1-3; DNA: TGCAGCGTTCGGGACAGGGAAGCCTTATGCTCTGGAAACACCATATATTTT; CDR3: CSVRDREALCSGNTIYF
D: TRBD1; size: few; V: TRBV3-1; J: TRBJ2-2; DNA: TGTGCCACCTCCGGACAGGGCTCGAACACCGGGGAGCTGTTTTTT; CDR3: CATSGQGSNTGELFF
D: TRBD1; size: NA; V: TRBV11-3; J: TRBJ2-5; DNA: TGTGCCAGCAGCTTAGGCCTGACGACAGGGGTCGAAGAGACCCAGTACTTC; CDR3: CASSLGLTTGVEETQYF
D: NA; size: NA; V: TRBV6-1; J: TRBJ2-3; DNA: TGTGCCAGCAGTACAGGTGAACCCACAGATACGCAGTATTTT; CDR3: CASSTGEPTDTQYF
D: TRBD1; size: few; V: TRBV5-6; J: TRBJ1-2; DNA: TGTGCCAGCAGCGCAATACCGGGACAGGGCGACTATGGCTACACCTTC; CDR3: CASSAIPGQGDYGYTF
D: NA; size: many; V: TRBV29-1; J: TRBJ2-4; DNA: TGCAGCGTAAAGGGGCTTTCCAAAAACATTCAGTACTTC; CDR3: CSVKGLSKNIQYF
D: TRBD1; size: few; V: TRBV7-8; J: TRBJ2-1; DNA: TGTGCCAGCAGCTTAGCCCCCTTAGGACAGGGCTACAATGAGCAGTTCTTC; CDR3: CASSLAPLGQGYNEQFF
D: TRBD1; size: NA; V: TRBV12-3/TRBV12-4; J: TRBJ1-6; DNA: TGTGCCAGCAGGACGGACAGGGGAAATTCACCCCTCCACTTT; CDR3: CASRTDRGNSPLHF
D: NA; size: many; V: TRBV12-3/TRBV12-4; J: TRBJ1-2; DNA: TGTGCCAGCAGAGCCGACAGGCAAAACTATGGCTACACCTTC; CDR3: CASRADRQNYGYTF
D: NA; size: many; V: TRBV12-3/TRBV12-4; J: TRBJ2-7; DNA: TGTGCCAGCAGTTTAGAAGCAGGGCCCTCCTACGAGCAGTACTTC; CDR3: CASSLEAGPSYEQYF
D: TRBD2; size: many; V: TRBV12-3/TRBV12-4; J: TRBJ2-3; DNA: TGTGCCAGCAGTTTATCTAGCGGGGTTGTAGATACGCAGTATTTT; CDR3: CASSLSSGVVDTQYF
D: NA; size: many; V: TRBV29-1; J: TRBJ2-5; DNA: TGCAGCGTTGCTGCGACAGTTGAGACCCAGTACTTC; CDR3: CSVAATVETQYF
D: NA; size: NA; V: TRBV29-1; J: TRBJ2-1; DNA: TGCAGCGTTGATGGGGGAGGCGGGTTAAGCTCCTACAATGAGCAGTTCTTC; CDR3: CSVDGGGGLSSYNEQFF
D: NA; size: few; V: TRBV5-3; J: TRBJ2-5; DNA: TGTGCCAGAAGCTTGGTACCTGACCGAGAGACCCAGTACTTC; CDR3: CARSLVPDRETQYF
D: TRBD2; size: few; V: TRBV3-1; J: TRBJ2-1; DNA: TGTGCCAGCAGCCAAGATGCCCTAGCGGGTCGGGGTAAGGGGCAGTTCTTC; CDR3: CASSQDALAGRGKGQFF
D: TRBD1; size: NA; V: TRBV20-1; J: TRBJ2-7; DNA: TGCAGTGCTAGAGATGGGAGTCCAGGGGGCGTTCTCTACGAGCAGTACTTC; CDR3: CSARDGSPGGVLYEQYF
D: NA; size: NA; V: TRBV28; J: TRBJ2-5; DNA: TGTGCCAGCAGTTTACCAGGACAAAACCAAGAGACCCAGTACTTC; CDR3: CASSLPGQNQETQYF